This T cell receptor beta chain was recorded in a study of blood T cells in healthy people across ages. This clonotype was seen a few times. CDR1 and CDR2 (germline): SGHTA, FQGTGA. Trimming cost V 2 bases and J 3 bases, with 9 bases left between them. The CDR3 length is 14 residues. The use of a sample-barcoded 5' primer and a J-beta primer mix characterized a second PCR of roughly 6 to 12 cycles. TCRdb re-derived calls from the 5' RACE reads in MiXCR, one entry per CDR3 protein. The sample lists roughly 550,000 distinct CDR3 sequences, nearly 25% occurring once. The data were also submitted as part of a second study, on T cells of mothers and their children.

The sample comprised blood. The origin of this receptor is a boy aged 5 to 17 in good health. The chain carries TRBV7-3 and TRBJ2-3; the D gene is possibly TRBD2 (6 bases). The CDR3 sequence: CASSLFGGTDTQYF. In DNA, the CDR3 is TGTGCCAGCAGCTTATTCGGGGGAACAGATACGCAGTATTTT.